This T cell receptor beta chain comes out of a study of control samples from healthy donors and cancer patients. The assay was immunoSEQ multiplex PCR, and TCRdb's table has in-frame clones only and misses some. The sample shows about 42,000 clones, 70% to 90% of them seen only once. The sequencing sample was made of blood. This receptor was identified in a man in his fifties or sixties in good health.

CDR3 nucleotide sequence: TGTGCCAGCTCACCCGTCCAAGTTACACGAACAGATACGCAGTATTTT. It codes for CASSPVQVTRTDTQYF. J is TRBJ2-3 and V is TRBV18; D gene uncertain. V was trimmed by 3 bases and J by 3 bases, leaving 16 bases between them. This CDR3 is built from 16 residues. Germline CDR1 is KGHSH and CDR2 is LQKENI.